This T cell receptor (beta chain) was sequenced in a study of shared clonotypes between healthy human individuals. About the study: A couple of female and three male donors aged 18 to 49 were enrolled. Researchers assigned three CD4 naive, three CD4 memory, two CD8 naive and one CD8 memory plate to each donor.

This clone has only one observation. This specimen includes other DNA sequences encoding the same CDR3. CDR1 and CDR2 (germline): GTSNPN, SVGIG (reference sequence). The CDR3 totals 15 residues. The ends lost 0 bases at V and 0 bases at J; junction bases unmatched: 2. Each cell subset's genomic DNA was divided evenly among several immunoSEQ plates. Generated by immunoSEQ multiplex PCR, the TCRdb table keeps only in-frame clones and is missing some. The table includes more than 2 million clones, roughly 94% detected once. V usage is TRBV30 and J usage is TRBJ1-5; TRBD1 matches 7 bases. This TCR was recovered from a man aged 18 to 30 in good health. The sequenced sample consisted of naive CD4+ T cells sorted from blood. Subset here: CD45RA+ positively selected. Here the CDR3 DNA reads TGTGCCTGGAGTGTACCAGGGGGTAGCAATCAGCCCCAGCATTTT. Protein product: CAWSVPGGSNQPQHF.